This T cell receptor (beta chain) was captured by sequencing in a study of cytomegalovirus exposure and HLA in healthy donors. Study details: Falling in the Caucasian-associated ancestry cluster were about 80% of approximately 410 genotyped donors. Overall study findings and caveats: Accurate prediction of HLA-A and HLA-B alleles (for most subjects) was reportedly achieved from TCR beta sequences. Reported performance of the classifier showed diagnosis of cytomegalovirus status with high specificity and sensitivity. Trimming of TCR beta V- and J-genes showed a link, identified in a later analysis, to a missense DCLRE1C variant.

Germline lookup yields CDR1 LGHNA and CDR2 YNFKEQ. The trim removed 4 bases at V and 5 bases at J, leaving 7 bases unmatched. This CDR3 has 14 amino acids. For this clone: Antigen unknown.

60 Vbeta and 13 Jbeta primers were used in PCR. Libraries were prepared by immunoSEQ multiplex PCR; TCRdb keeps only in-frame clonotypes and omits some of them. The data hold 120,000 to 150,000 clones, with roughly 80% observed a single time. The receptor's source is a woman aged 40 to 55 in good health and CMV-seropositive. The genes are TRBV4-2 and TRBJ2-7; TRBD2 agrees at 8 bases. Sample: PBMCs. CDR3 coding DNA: TGTGCCAGCAGCCCGACGGGGGGGCGCGACGAGCAGTACTTC. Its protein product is CASSPTGGRDEQYF.